This entry features one T cell receptor (beta chain) sequence. Its specific antigen is unknown. There are no base qualities to consult, and no much larger clone falls within one base. The entry originates in a study of early T cells in non-severe SARS-CoV-2 infection (TCRdb year 2021). General notes on the study: Bulk RNA from unsorted whole blood was used for TCR sequencing, so alpha and beta chains could not be paired. Broad study findings and their caveats: VDJdb matching was skewed toward anti-spike CD8 responses and likely underestimated virus-specific expansions by missing private and CD4 specificities.

This was a case-control study nested in a cohort of healthcare workers in London, UK, who had nasopharyngeal swab PCR tests and blood samples taken every week. Between 23 and 31 March 2020, the week of the UK lockdown, healthcare workers were enrolled and then followed up weekly for as long as 16 weeks. CDR1 SGHTA and CDR2 FQGNSA are derived from the germline V gene. Trimming at the junction amounts to 10 bases on V and 2 bases on J, and the germline ends lie 12 bases apart. Reading from cysteine to phenylalanine, the CDR3 counts 12 amino acids. The only DNA kept is the CDR3, 36 bases in frame from the first base. Library preparation used 5' RACE. Sequenced using a NextSeq 500. Unique molecular identifiers were attached to individual cDNA molecules in the TCR library protocol so that sequencing error and PCR bias could be corrected. TCR alpha and beta chains were both sequenced, and the abundances of alpha and beta sequences in each sample were closely correlated with each other. In the source study's methods: Decombinator V4 was used to annotate TCR sequences for V gene, J gene and CDR3. Expanded TCRs were defined as changing significantly between any two time points under a Poisson model with p below 0.0001. Abundances of TCRs were expressed as counts per million after normalisation to the total number of TCRs sequenced in each sample. MAIT TCRs were defined by TRAV1-2 paired with TRAJ12, TRAJ20 or TRAJ33, and iNKT TCRs by TRAV10 paired with TRAJ18. VDJdb, accessed 1 November 2021, was searched for CMV, EBV and SARS-CoV-2 annotated TCRs, excluding TCRs annotated for multiple antigens. In-frame beta chains were kept once TCRdb had trimmed the public reads at Q25 with fastp and called clones with MiXCR. Every distinct CDR3 protein forms one entry, paired with its most common genes and DNA. These V and J calls originate from TCRdb's pipeline instead of the authors' own analysis. In all, the sample holds about 77,000 distinct CDR3 sequences, and over 9% of those were seen once. The top ten clonotypes cover nearly 5% of the sample.

The sequenced sample consisted of whole blood. The receptor was isolated from an adult who was a healthcare worker with PCR-confirmed SARS-CoV-2 infection or an uninfected control (not recorded which). The sequence links TRBV7-2 to TRBJ2-7; the D segment cannot be called with confidence. Here is the DNA: TGTGCCACCTCGATTTCCGCCTACGAGCAGTACTTC. The resulting protein is CATSISAYEQYF.